This T cell receptor (beta chain) emerged from a study of T cell changes during pregnancy in multiple sclerosis. Sequencing was performed with immunoSEQ multiplex PCR; in TCRdb, only in-frame clones are kept and a portion is missing. This sample has some 77,000 clones, with roughly 92% found just once. This clone has more than one count but fewer than ten. This CDR3 is built from 10 residues. CDR1 is DFQATT and CDR2 is SNEGSKA in the germline V gene (reference sequence). Trimming removed 7 bases from V and 6 bases from J; junction bases left unmatched: 1. This chain links TRBV20-1 with TRBJ2-3; 7 bases are shared with TRBD2. This specimen consisted of CD4+ T cells from peripheral blood mononuclear cells, obtained before pregnancy. The clonotype originates from a female donor with multiple sclerosis, enrolled in a pregnancy study. CDR3 protein: CSGEGDTQYF. The CDR3 DNA reads TGCAGTGGGGAGGGGGATACGCAGTATTTT.